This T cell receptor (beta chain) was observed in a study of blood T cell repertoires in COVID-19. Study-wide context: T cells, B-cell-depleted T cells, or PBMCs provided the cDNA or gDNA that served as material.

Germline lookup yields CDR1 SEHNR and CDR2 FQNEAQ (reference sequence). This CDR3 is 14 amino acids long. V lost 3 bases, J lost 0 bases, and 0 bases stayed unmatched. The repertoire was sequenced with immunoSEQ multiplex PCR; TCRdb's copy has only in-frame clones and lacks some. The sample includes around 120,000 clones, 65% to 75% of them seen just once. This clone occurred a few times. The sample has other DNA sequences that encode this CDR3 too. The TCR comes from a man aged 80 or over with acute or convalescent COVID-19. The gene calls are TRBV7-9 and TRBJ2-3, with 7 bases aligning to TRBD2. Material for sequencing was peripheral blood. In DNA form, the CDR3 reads TGTGCCAGCAGCTTGACTAGCAGCACAGATACGCAGTATTTT. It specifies CASSLTSSTDTQYF. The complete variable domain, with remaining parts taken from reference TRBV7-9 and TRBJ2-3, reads DTGVSQNPRHKITKRGQNVTFRCDPISEHNRLYWYRQTLGQGPEFLTYFQNEAQLEKSRLLSDRFSAERPKGSFSTLEIQRTEQGDSAMYLCASSLTSSTDTQYFGPGTRLTVL.